Listed here is a single TCR beta chain. The table came from immunoSEQ multiplex PCR; TCRdb's copy has only in-frame clones and leaves some out. The repertoire consists of about 270,000 clones, with around 86% occurring once and the leading ten covering over 2.5%. The CDR3 has 15 amino acids. The ends lost 6 bases at V and 0 bases at J; junction bases unmatched: 7. In germline, CDR1 is KGHSH, CDR2 LQKENI. Each participant's cohort was designated according to participant-reported clinical history. The sample belongs to a study of blood T cell repertoires in COVID-19. The overall study: The United States, Italy and Spain supplied acute and convalescent COVID-19 samples. The analysed material was cDNA or gDNA that came from T cells, B-cell-depleted T cells, or PBMCs.

The J gene is TRBJ1-2, the V gene TRBV18; TRBD1 agrees at 7 bases. The TCR sequence derives from a woman under 30 who had recovered from COVID-19. Material: PBMCs or T cells enriched from blood (not recorded which). The CDR3 region is CASSPGTAANYGYTF. The CDR3 DNA reads as TGTGCCAGCTCCCCCGGGACAGCAGCTAACTATGGCTACACCTTC.